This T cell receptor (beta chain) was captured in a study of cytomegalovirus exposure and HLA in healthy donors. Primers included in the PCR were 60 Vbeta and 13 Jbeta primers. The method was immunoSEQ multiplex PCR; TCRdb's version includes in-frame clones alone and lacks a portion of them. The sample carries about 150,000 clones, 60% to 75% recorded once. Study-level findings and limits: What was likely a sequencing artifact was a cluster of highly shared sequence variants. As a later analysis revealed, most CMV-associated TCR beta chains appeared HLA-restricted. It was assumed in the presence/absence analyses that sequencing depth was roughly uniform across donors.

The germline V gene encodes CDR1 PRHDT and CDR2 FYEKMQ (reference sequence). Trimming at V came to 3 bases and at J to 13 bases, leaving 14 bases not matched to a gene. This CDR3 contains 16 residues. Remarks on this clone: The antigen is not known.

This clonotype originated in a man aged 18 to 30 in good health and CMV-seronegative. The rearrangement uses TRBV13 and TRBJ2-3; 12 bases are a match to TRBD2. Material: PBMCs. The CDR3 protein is CASSFGSLAGGPKEYF. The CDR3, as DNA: TGTGCCAGCAGCTTTGGGTCCCTAGCGGGGGGGCCGAAGGAGTATTTT.